This T cell receptor beta chain is from a study of cytomegalovirus exposure and HLA in healthy donors. Study outcomes and limitations: V- and J-gene trimming of TCR beta was linked (in a later analysis) to a missense DCLRE1C variant. The classifier, whose performance was assessed in both the original and validation cohorts, reportedly diagnosed cytomegalovirus status with high specificity and sensitivity.

PCR involved 60 Vbeta and 13 Jbeta primers. TCRdb keeps only in-frame clones here, not all; method: immunoSEQ multiplex PCR. This table has roughly 160,000 clones, roughly 80% appearing once. V lost 8 bases and J 4 bases, leaving 8 bases between the germline ends. The CDR3 totals 11 residues. Per germline, CDR1 SNHLY and CDR2 FYNNEI. Concerning this clone itself: The target antigen is unknown.

The V call is TRBV2, the J call TRBJ1-1, with D uncertain. Specimen: PBMCs. The source of this sequence is a boy between 2 and 10 years old in good health and CMV-seronegative. The CDR3: CASLGSTEAFF. The CDR3 DNA reads as TGTGCCAGCTTGGGCAGCACTGAAGCTTTCTTT. Full variable domain (outside the CDR3, taken from reference TRBV2 and TRBJ1-1): EPEVTQTPSHQVTQMGQEVILRCVPISNHLYFYWYRQILGQKVEFLVSFYNNEISEKSEIFDDQFSVERPDGSNFTLKIRSTKLEDSAMYFCASLGSTEAFFGQGTRLTVV.